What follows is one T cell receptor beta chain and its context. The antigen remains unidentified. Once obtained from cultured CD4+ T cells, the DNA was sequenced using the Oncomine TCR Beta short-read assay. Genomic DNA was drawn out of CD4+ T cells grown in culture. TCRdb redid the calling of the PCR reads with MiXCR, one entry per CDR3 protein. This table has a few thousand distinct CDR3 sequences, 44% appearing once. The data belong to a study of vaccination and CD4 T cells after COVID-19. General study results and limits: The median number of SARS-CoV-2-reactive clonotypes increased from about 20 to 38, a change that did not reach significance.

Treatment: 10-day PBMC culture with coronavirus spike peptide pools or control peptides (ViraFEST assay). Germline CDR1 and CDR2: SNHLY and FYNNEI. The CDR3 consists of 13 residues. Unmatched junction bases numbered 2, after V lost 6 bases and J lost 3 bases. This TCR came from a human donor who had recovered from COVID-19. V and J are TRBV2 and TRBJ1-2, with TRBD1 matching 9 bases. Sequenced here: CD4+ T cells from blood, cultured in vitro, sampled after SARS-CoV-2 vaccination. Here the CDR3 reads CASRTGGDYGYTF. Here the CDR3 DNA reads TGTGCCAGCAGGACAGGGGGGGACTATGGCTACACCTTC.